Listed here are 28 T cell receptor beta chains from one sample, sequenced in a study of metastatic and nonmetastatic thyroid tumors. No patient received treatment before thyroid surgery. Via MiXCR, TCRdb re-called the PCR reads. Here the sample spans approximately 30,000 clones, approximately 17% being singletons. The sample consisted of blood. These TCRs come from a male donor with papillary thyroid cancer or a benign thyroid nodule (not recorded which). Some clones in this sample may be carry-over from other donors' samples.

In this sample, this clone turned up many times. The J gene is TRBJ2-7, the V gene TRBV20-1, with 7 positions matching TRBD2. This CDR3 has 11 residues. The germline gives CDR1 DFQATT, CDR2 SNEGSKA (reference sequence). CDR3 sequence: CGGLSSYEQYF. The CDR3 bases are TGCGGGGGACTATCATCCTACGAGCAGTACTTC.

Note on this clone: The conserved closing phenylalanine or tryptophan is absent in this CDR3, likely reflecting a read error. The CDR3 is CASSLTGPGGNQPQHL. The CDR3 region has the DNA TGTGCCAGCAGTTTAACCGGGCCAGGAGGCAATCAGCCCCAGCATTTG. The rearrangement uses TRBV28 and TRBJ1-5; D is unresolved. V shed 2 bases and J shed 2 bases, with 13 bases lying between them. This CDR3 contains 16 residues. CDR1 is MDHEN, CDR2 SYDVKM, per germline.

This clone occurred a few times. This chain connects TRBV27 to TRBJ2-7, with a tentative D call TRBD2 (5 bases). The length of the CDR3 is 15 residues. Trimming took off 2 bases at V and 3 bases at J, with 14 bases between the two ends. Per the germline V gene, CDR1 is MNHEY and CDR2 is SMNVEV (reference sequence). The CDR3 DNA follows: TGTGCCAGCAGTTTAGTGGGAGCGAGGGACTACGAGCAGTACTTC. Encoded protein: CASSLVGARDYEQYF.

This clone was seen once. The chain carries TRBV5-1 and TRBJ1-4; 8 nucleotides align to TRBD1. Looked up from germline, CDR1 is SGHRS and CDR2 is YFSETQ. The junction had 5 bases not matched to a gene; V was cut back by 0 bases and J by 10 bases. The CDR3 contains 14 residues. The CDR3: CASSLGDRGGKLFF. The CDR3 DNA reads as TGCGCCAGCAGCTTGGGTGACAGGGGAGGAAAACTGTTTTTT.

The rearrangement uses TRBV7-8 and TRBJ1-5; D gene uncertain. The germline V and J ends were trimmed by 5 bases and 0 bases, with 14 bases remaining between them. The CDR3 runs 16 residues. CDR1 and CDR2 from the germline V gene are SGHVS and FQNEAQ. CDR3 region: CASSPLSRNSNQPQHF. The DNA of the CDR3 is TGTGCCAGCAGCCCCCTCAGTCGGAATAGCAATCAGCCCCAGCATTTT.

This clone was recorded at least ten times. V and J are TRBV11-1 and TRBJ2-7; D perhaps matches TRBD1 (6 bases). The CDR3 covers 16 residues. The germline CDR1 and CDR2 sequences are SGHAT and FQDESV (reference sequence). V was trimmed by 1 base and J by 0 bases, leaving 13 bases between them. CDR3 sequence reads: CASSLGWGQSSYEQYF. The CDR3 DNA is TGTGCCAGCAGCTTAGGGTGGGGGCAGAGCTCCTACGAGCAGTACTTC.

This chain joins TRBV6-1 and TRBJ2-1; TRBD1 agrees at 12 bases. J gave up 2 bases and V 7 bases, and 6 bases lay outside the gene matches. CDR1 is MNHNS and CDR2 is SASEGT in the germline V gene. This CDR3 spans 16 amino acids. For the CDR3, the DNA is TGTGCCAGCAAGACCGGGACAGGGGGCGCCTACAATGAGCAGTTCTTC. It codes for CASKTGTGGAYNEQFF.

The V and J genes are TRBV27 and TRBJ2-7, with D tentatively TRBD1 or TRBD2 (5 bases each). In germline, CDR1 is MNHEY, CDR2 SMNVEV (reference sequence). V was shortened by 4 bases and J by 3 bases, with 16 bases between the two germline ends. This CDR3 region has 15 residues. The CDR3 protein is CASSYSGAGSYEQYF. CDR3 bases: TGTGCCAGCAGTTATAGTGGGGCGGGTAGCTACGAGCAGTACTTC.

The chain has TRBV6-1 and TRBJ2-7, with unresolved D. The V and J ends lost 5 bases and 7 bases respectively, with 21 bases between them. The CDR3 is 15 amino acids. Per the germline V gene, CDR1 is MNHNS and CDR2 is SASEGT. CDR3 in amino acids: CASSHPPVWVEEQYF. The CDR3 nucleotides are TGTGCCAGCAGTCACCCCCCGGTGTGGGTTGAAGAGCAGTACTTC.

The chain employs TRBV4-2 and TRBJ2-3; no firm D call. V gave up 2 bases and J gave up 4 bases, with 16 bases separating them. The CDR3 runs to 16 residues. Germline CDR1 is LGHNA and CDR2 is YNFKEQ. The CDR3 DNA reads TGTGCCAGCAGCCAACCCAGTCAGGTCTCGGCAGATACGCAGTATTTT. It is translated as CASSQPSQVSADTQYF.

This clone occurred many times. The chain recombines TRBV3-1 with TRBJ2-7, with D uncertain. From germline, CDR1 is LGHDT and CDR2 YNNKEL (reference sequence). The CDR3 covers 13 residues. Between the trimmed V and J ends, which lost 2 bases and 4 bases, there was a span of 9 bases. This CDR3 reads CASSQRDEYEQYF. The CDR3 coding sequence is TGTGCCAGCAGCCAACGAGACGAGTACGAGCAGTACTTC.

This clone was counted many times. The V and J genes are TRBV27 and TRBJ1-1; D unresolved. From germline, CDR1 is MNHEY and CDR2 SMNVEV (reference sequence). The ends were cut back, 6 bases at V and 1 base at J, with 6 bases in the middle. CDR3 length equals 12 residues. CDR3 sequence: CASRRPNTEAFF. For the CDR3, the DNA is TGTGCCAGCAGACGTCCGAACACTGAAGCTTTCTTT.

The genes are TRBV6-1 and TRBJ2-7; TRBD1 matches at 7 bases. Germline-derived CDR1 and CDR2 are MNHNS and SASEGT. J gave up 4 bases and V 2 bases, and 5 bases lay outside the gene matches. The CDR3 has 14 amino acids. The CDR3 loop is CASSERGPGYEQYF. DNA for the CDR3: TGTGCCAGCAGTGAAAGGGGGCCCGGGTACGAGCAGTACTTC.

This clone was counted at least ten times. The chain employs TRBV6-4 and TRBJ2-1; 8 positions match TRBD1. This CDR3 region has 15 residues. The germline gives CDR1 MRHNA, CDR2 SNTAGT. Trimming removed 6 bases from V and 4 bases from J; junction bases left unmatched: 8. The CDR3 spells CASSWTGLVYNEQFF. The CDR3 DNA reads as TGTGCCAGCAGCTGGACAGGGTTGGTTTACAATGAGCAGTTCTTC.

The table lists this clone with many counts. The rearrangement joins TRBV19 to TRBJ2-2, with 7 bases matching TRBD2. Germline loops: CDR1 LNHDA, CDR2 SQIVND (reference sequence). The CDR3 totals 13 residues. With 11 bases clipped from V and 4 bases from J, the junction kept 7 bases outside the gene matches. The CDR3 is CAVAGEGTGELFF. DNA for the CDR3: TGTGCCGTCGCGGGAGAGGGCACCGGGGAGCTGTTTTTT.

This clone was recorded at least ten times. V is TRBV28 and J is TRBJ1-5, with D possibly matching TRBD1 (6 bases). Germline CDR1 is MDHEN and CDR2 is SYDVKM. V was cut by 2 bases and J by 6 bases, with 11 bases left in between. CDR3 length: 14 amino acids. The CDR3 here is CASSLQTGSQPQHF. DNA of the CDR3: TGTGCCAGCAGTTTACAGACAGGTTCTCAGCCCCAGCATTTT.

This clone was seen many times. The gene calls are TRBV4-1 and TRBJ1-3; 7 nucleotides match TRBD1. The CDR3 has 16 residues. Per germline, CDR1 MGHRA and CDR2 YSYEKL. J lost 4 bases, V lost 1 base, and 7 bases had no gene match. CDR3 nucleotide sequence: TGCGCCAGCAGCCAAGTTACAGGGGTTGCAGGAAACACCATATATTTT. Its translation: CASSQVTGVAGNTIYF.

This clone was detected many times. This sequence joins TRBV19 and TRBJ2-7, with D perhaps being TRBD1 or TRBD2 (6 bases each). Trimming removed 5 bases at V and 5 bases at J, with 16 bases between. This CDR3 contains 14 residues. Germline loops: CDR1 LNHDA, CDR2 SQIVND (reference sequence). For the CDR3, the DNA is TGTGCCAGTAGTGAGCCGGGGGCGAGGAACGAGCAGTACTTC. Its translation: CASSEPGARNEQYF.

This clone has a handful of counts. The chain couples TRBV4-1 to TRBJ2-7; D remains unclear. Trimming stripped 5 bases from V and 5 bases from J, with 13 bases between. The CDR3 is 13 amino acids. Germline CDR1 and CDR2: MGHRA and YSYEKL. CDR3 region: CASSLVIGDEQYF. DNA of the CDR3: TGCGCCAGCAGCTTAGTAATTGGGGACGAGCAGTACTTC.

This clone was counted many times. This chain uses TRBV24-1 with TRBJ2-1; possibly TRBD2 for D (6 bases). CDR1 is KGHDR, CDR2 SFDVKD, per germline. CDR3 size: 16 residues. Between the trimmed V and J ends, which lost 5 bases and 0 bases, there was a span of 13 bases. The CDR3 protein is CATSAVDGSSYNEQFF. In nucleotides, the CDR3 is TGTGCCACCAGTGCGGTCGACGGGAGCTCCTACAATGAGCAGTTCTTC.

The sample holds one count of this clone. The V and J genes are TRBV7-3 and TRBJ1-1; D is unresolved. The V gene's germline CDR1 is SGHTA and CDR2 FQGTGA. Trimming removed 5 bases at V and 2 bases at J, with 12 bases between. The CDR3 extends over 14 amino acids. CDR3 region: CASSEAILNTEAFF. Written as DNA, the CDR3 is TGTGCCAGCAGCGAGGCGATTTTAAACACTGAAGCTTTCTTT.

At least ten counts were recorded for this clone. J is TRBJ2-7 and V is TRBV19; perhaps TRBD2 as D (5 bases). Germline CDR1 reads LNHDA; CDR2 reads SQIVND (reference sequence). V lost 6 bases to trimming and J lost 3 bases, with 12 bases between them. This CDR3 has 13 residues. CDR3 sequence: CASSAGSNYEQYF. The CDR3 DNA reads as TGTGCCAGTAGCGCGGGCTCAAACTACGAGCAGTACTTC.

This clone came up many times. V usage is TRBV20-1 and J usage is TRBJ2-7, with 9 positions matching TRBD2. Germline CDR1 DFQATT, CDR2 SNEGSKA (reference sequence). With V trimmed by 3 bases and J by 4 bases, 7 bases remained unmatched. CDR3 length: 14 residues. CDR3 amino acids: CSASRREGPYEQYF. The CDR3 DNA follows: TGCAGTGCTAGTAGGCGGGAGGGCCCTTACGAGCAGTACTTC.

This clone has a handful of counts. The chain employs TRBV20-1 and TRBJ1-6; tentatively, D is TRBD1 (5 bases). Germline lookup yields CDR1 DFQATT and CDR2 SNEGSKA (reference sequence). V lost 1 base to trimming and J lost 9 bases, with 13 bases between them. The CDR3 runs 14 residues. The CDR3 reads CSARGVQRGSPLHF. DNA for the CDR3: TGCAGTGCTAGAGGTGTGCAGAGGGGTTCACCCCTCCACTTT.

This clone was counted at least ten times. The chain employs TRBV6-4 and TRBJ2-1; D not certain. The CDR3 is 13 amino acids. The V gene's germline CDR1 is MRHNA and CDR2 SNTAGT. V was pared by 3 bases and J by 5 bases, with 8 bases between. CDR3 bases: TGTGCCAGCAGTGAAGTAGAACACAATGAGCAGTTCTTC. Translation: CASSEVEHNEQFF.

This clone was counted at least ten times. The chain is built from TRBV7-3 and TRBJ2-1, with 10 bases matching TRBD2. The V gene's germline CDR1 is SGHTA and CDR2 FQGTGA. The CDR3 is 16 residues long. Trimming cost V 1 base and J 4 bases; bases outside gene matches: 4. CDR3: CASSLIRTSGYNEQFF. CDR3 nucleotides: TGTGCCAGCAGCTTAATAAGGACTAGCGGTTACAATGAGCAGTTCTTC.

This clone appeared many times. The genes are TRBV20-1 and TRBJ2-1; 10 bases align to TRBD2. Germline values: CDR1 DFQATT, CDR2 SNEGSKA (reference sequence). The V gene end was trimmed by 6 bases and the J gene end by 3 bases; junction bases not matched to a gene: 8. The length of the CDR3 is 15 residues. Here the CDR3 DNA reads TGCAGTGCCAAATTAGCGGGAGGCGGCTACAATGAGCAGTTCTTC. Translated: CSAKLAGGGYNEQFF.

This clone was counted at least ten times. The same CDR3 also results from other DNA sequences found in this sample. V and J are TRBV7-3 and TRBJ2-1; a possible D gene is TRBD2 (6 bases). The germline CDR1 and CDR2 sequences are SGHTA and FQGTGA. Trimming removed 2 bases at V and 10 bases at J, with 12 bases between. The CDR3 length is 13 residues. For the CDR3, the DNA is TGTGCCAGCAGCTTACAGGGAGGAAACGAGCAGTTCTTC. Residues: CASSLQGGNEQFF.